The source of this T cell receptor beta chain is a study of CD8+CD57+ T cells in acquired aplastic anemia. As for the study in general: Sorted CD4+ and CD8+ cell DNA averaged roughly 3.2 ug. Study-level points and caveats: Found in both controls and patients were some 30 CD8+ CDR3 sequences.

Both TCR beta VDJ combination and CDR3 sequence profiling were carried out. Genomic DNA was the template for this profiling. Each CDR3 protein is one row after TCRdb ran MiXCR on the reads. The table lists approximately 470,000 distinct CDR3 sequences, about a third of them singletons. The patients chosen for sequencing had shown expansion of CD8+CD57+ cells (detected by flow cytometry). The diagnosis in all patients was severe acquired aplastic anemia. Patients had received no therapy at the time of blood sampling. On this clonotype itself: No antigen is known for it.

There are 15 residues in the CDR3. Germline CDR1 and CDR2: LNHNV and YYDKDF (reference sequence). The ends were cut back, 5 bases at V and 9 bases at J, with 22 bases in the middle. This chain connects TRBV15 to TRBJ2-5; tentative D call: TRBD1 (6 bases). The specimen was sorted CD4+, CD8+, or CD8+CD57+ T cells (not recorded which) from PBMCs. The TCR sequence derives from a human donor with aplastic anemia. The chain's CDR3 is CATSVYGTNRQAQYF. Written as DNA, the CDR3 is TGTGCCACCAGCGTTTACGGGACAAACAGGCAGGCCCAGTACTTC. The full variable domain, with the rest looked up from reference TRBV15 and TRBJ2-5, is DAMVIQNPRYQVTQFGKPVTLSCSQTLNHNVMYWYQQKSSQAPKLLFHYYDKDFNNEADTPDNFQSRRPNTSFCFLDIRSPGLGDTAMYLCATSVYGTNRQAQYFGPGTRLLVL.